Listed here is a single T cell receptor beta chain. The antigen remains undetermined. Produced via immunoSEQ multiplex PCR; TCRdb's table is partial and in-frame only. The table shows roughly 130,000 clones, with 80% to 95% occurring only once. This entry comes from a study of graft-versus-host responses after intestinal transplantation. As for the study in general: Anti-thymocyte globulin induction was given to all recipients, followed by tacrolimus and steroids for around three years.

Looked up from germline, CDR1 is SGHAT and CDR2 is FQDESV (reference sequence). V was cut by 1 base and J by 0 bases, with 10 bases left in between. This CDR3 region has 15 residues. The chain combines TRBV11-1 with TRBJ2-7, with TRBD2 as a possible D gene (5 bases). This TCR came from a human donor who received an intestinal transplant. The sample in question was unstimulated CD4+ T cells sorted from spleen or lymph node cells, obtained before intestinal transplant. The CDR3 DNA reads TGTGCCAGCAGCTTAGGCCGGGAAAGCTCCTACGAGCAGTACTTC. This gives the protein CASSLGRESSYEQYF.